This note documents a single T cell receptor (beta chain) sequence. No antigen is known for it. Clones were read by immunoSEQ multiplex PCR, and TCRdb kept only the in-frame ones, dropping some. The repertoire consists of roughly 760,000 clones, with approximately 74% occurring once and the leading ten covering 1.5% to 2%. This sample is drawn from a study of shared clonotypes between healthy human individuals. Study conclusions and caveats: Clonotype sharing among donors was thought likely to change with sequencing depth. On the whole, naive subsets had larger estimated richness than memory subsets had. Few donors restricted represented genetic and exposure-history diversity.

This CDR3 has 11 residues. V lost 6 bases and J lost 7; bases outside the gene matches: 0. CDR1 and CDR2 from the germline V gene are MNHNY and SVGAGI (reference sequence). The genes are TRBV6-6 and TRBJ1-1, with TRBD1 identical over 9 bases. The sample taken for sequencing was memory CD4+ T cells sorted from blood. Subset meaning: CD45RA-negative fraction. This clonotype was obtained from a woman aged 25 to 39 in good health. CDR3 in amino acids: CASRGQGEAFF. The CDR3 DNA is TGTGCCAGCAGGGGACAGGGTGAAGCTTTCTTT.